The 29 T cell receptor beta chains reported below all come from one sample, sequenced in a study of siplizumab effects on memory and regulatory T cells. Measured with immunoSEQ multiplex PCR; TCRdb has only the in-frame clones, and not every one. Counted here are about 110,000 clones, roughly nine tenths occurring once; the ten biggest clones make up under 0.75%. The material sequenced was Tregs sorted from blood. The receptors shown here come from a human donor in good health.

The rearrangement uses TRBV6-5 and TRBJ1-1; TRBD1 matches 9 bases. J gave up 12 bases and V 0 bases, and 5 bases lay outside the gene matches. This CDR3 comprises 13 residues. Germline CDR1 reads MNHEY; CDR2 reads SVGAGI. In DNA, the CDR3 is TGTGCCAGCAGTTACTCTCGGGACAGGGAGACTTTCTTT. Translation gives CASSYSRDRETFF.

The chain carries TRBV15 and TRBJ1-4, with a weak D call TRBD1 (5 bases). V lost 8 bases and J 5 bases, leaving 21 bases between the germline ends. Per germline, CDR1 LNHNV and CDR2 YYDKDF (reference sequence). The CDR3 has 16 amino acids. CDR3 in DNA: TGTGCCACCGGGGTAGCTGGGCAGGGACGAAATGAAAAACTGTTTTTT. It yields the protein CATGVAGQGRNEKLFF.

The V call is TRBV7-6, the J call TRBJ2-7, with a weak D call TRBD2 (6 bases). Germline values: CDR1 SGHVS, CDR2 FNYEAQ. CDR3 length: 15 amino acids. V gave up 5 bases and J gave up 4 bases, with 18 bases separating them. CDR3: CASSPLPGVNYEQYF. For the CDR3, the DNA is TGTGCCAGCAGCCCCCTCCCGGGGGTTAATTACGAGCAGTACTTC.

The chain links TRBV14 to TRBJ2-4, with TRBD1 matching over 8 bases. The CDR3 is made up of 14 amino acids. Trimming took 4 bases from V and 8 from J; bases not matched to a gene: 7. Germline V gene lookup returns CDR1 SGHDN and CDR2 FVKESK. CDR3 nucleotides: TGTGCCAGCAGCCTAAATCCGGGACAGGACATTCAGTACTTC. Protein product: CASSLNPGQDIQYF.

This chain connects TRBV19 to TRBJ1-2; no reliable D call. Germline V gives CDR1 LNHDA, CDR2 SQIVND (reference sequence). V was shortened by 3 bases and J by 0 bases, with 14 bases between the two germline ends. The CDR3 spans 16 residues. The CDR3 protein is CASSISRTGANYGYTF. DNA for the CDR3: TGTGCCAGTAGTATCTCACGGACGGGAGCTAACTATGGCTACACCTTC.

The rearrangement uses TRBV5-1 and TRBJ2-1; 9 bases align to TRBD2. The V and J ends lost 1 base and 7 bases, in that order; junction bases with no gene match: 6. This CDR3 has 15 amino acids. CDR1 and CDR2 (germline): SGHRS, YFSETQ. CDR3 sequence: CASSLIAGVGNEQFF. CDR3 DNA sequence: TGCGCCAGCAGCTTGATAGCGGGAGTCGGTAATGAGCAGTTCTTC.

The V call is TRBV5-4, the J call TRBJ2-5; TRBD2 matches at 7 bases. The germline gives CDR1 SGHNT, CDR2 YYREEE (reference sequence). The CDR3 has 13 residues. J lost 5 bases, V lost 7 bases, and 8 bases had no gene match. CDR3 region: CASAPAGRETQYF. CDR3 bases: TGTGCCAGCGCGCCAGCGGGAAGGGAGACCCAGTACTTC.

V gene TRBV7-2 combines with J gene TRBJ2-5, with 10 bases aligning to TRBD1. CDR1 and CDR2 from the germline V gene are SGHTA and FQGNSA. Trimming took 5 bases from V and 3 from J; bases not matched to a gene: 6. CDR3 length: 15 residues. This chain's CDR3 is CASSERGTGEETQYF. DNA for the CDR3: TGTGCCAGCAGCGAAAGGGGGACAGGGGAAGAGACCCAGTACTTC.

Written as DNA, the CDR3 is TGCAGCGTTTGGCGGGGCACAGATACGCAGTATTTT. Translating gives CSVWRGTDTQYF. V usage is TRBV29-1 and J usage is TRBJ2-3; D is perhaps TRBD2 (5 bases). Germline CDR1 SQVTM, CDR2 ANQGSEA. The CDR3 runs to 12 residues. The V gene lost 5 bases and the J gene lost 1 base, with 7 bases spanning the gap.

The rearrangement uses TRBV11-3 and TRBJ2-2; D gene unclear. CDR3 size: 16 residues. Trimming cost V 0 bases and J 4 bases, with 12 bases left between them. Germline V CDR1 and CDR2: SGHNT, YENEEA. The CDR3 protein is CASSLDQGLSTGELFF. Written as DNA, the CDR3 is TGTGCCAGCAGCTTAGATCAAGGGCTGTCCACCGGGGAGCTGTTTTTT.

DNA for the CDR3: TGCGCCAGCAGCCAGTGGGCTAGCGGGCTCCAAGAGACCCAGTACTTC. This gives the protein CASSQWASGLQETQYF. V usage is TRBV4-1 and J usage is TRBJ2-5; 8 bases are a match to TRBD2. V lost 3 bases and J lost 1; bases outside the gene matches: 7. The CDR3 totals 16 residues. Germline V CDR1 and CDR2: MGHRA, YSYEKL.

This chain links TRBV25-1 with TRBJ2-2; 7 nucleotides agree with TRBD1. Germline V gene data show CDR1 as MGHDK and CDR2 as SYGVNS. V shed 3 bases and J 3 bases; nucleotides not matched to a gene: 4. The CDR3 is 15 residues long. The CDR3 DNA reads TGTGCCAGCAGTGACTGGCAGGGGGACACCGGGGAGCTGTTTTTT. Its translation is CASSDWQGDTGELFF.

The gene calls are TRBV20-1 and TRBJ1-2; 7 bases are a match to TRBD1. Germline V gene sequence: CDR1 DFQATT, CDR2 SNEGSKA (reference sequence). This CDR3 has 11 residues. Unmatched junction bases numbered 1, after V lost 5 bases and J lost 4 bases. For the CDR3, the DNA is TGCAGTGCTTGGACAGGCTATGGCTACACCTTC. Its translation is CSAWTGYGYTF.

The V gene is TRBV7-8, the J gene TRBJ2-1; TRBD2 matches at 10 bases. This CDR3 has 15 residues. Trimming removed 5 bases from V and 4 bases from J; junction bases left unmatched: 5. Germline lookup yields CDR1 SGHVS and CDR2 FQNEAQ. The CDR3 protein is CASSGGTSEYNEQFF. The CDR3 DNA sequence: TGTGCCAGCAGCGGAGGGACTAGCGAGTACAATGAGCAGTTCTTC.

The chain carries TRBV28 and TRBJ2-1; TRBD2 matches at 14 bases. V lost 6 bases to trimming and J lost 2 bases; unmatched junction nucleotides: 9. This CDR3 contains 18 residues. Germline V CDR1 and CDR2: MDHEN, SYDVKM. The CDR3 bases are TGTGCCAGCAGCCCAGGACTAGCGGGAGGAACAACCTACAATGAGCAGTTCTTC. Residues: CASSPGLAGGTTYNEQFF.

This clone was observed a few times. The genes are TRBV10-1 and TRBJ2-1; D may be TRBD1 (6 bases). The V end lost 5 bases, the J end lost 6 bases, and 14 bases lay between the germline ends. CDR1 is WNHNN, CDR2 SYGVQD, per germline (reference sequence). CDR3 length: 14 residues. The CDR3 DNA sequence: TGCGCCAGCAGTCGCTTACAGGGCGGCAATGAGCAGTTCTTC. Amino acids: CASSRLQGGNEQFF.

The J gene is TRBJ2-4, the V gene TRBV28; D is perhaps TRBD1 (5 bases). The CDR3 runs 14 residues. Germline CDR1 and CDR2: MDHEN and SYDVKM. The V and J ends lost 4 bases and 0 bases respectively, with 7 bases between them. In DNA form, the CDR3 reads TGTGCCAGCAGTTGGGGCCTAGCCAAAAACATTCAGTACTTC. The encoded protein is CASSWGLAKNIQYF.

DNA for the CDR3: TGTGCCACCTGGACTAGCGGTAGGGGCGGGGAGCTGTTTTTT. Translating it yields CATWTSGRGGELFF. The chain recombines TRBV6-6 with TRBJ2-2; 10 nucleotides line up with TRBD2. Germline V CDR1 and CDR2: MNHNY, SVGAGI (reference sequence). CDR3 length: 14 amino acids. V shed 10 bases and J 7 bases; nucleotides not matched to a gene: 9.

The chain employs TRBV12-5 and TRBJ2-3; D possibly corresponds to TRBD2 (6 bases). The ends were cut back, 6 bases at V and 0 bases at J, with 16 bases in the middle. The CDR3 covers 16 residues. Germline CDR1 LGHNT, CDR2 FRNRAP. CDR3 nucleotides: TGTGCTAGTGGGTATGGCGGGATCCCTAGCACAGATACGCAGTATTTT. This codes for CASGYGGIPSTDTQYF.

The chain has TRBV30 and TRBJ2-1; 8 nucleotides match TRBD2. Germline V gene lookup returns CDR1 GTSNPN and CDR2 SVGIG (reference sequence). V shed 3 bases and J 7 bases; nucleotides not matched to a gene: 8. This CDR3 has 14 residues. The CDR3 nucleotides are TGTGCCTGGAGGTCCGGGACTAGACGAAATGAGCAGTTCTTC. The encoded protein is CAWRSGTRRNEQFF.

CDR3 DNA: TGTGCCAGCAGTTATCGGCCCAGGGTCTACGAGCAGTACTTC. Translation gives CASSYRPRVYEQYF. The chain combines TRBV6-5 with TRBJ2-7, with D perhaps TRBD1 (5 bases). V lost 3 bases and J lost 3, with 12 bases in between. The germline CDR1 and CDR2 sequences are MNHEY and SVGAGI. CDR3 length: 14 amino acids.

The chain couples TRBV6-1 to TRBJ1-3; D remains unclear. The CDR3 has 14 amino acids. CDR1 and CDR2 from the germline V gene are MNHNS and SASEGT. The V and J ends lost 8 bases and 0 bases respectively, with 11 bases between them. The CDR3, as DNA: TGTGCCAGCTCGGGGTCGTACTCTGGAAACACCATATATTTT. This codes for CASSGSYSGNTIYF.

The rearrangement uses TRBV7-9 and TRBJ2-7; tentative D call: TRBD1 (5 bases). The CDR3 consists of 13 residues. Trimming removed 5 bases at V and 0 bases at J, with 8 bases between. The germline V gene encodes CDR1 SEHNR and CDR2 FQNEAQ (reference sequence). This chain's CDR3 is CASSRTPSYEQYF. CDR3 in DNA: TGTGCCAGCAGCCGGACACCCTCCTACGAGCAGTACTTC.

CDR3 loop: CASSLYGTWPGELFF. DNA for the CDR3: TGTGCCAGCAGCTTATACGGGACTTGGCCCGGGGAGCTGTTTTTT. This rearrangement joins TRBV7-8 to TRBJ2-2; TRBD2 is a possible D gene (6 bases). CDR1 is SGHVS, CDR2 FQNEAQ, per germline. The CDR3 consists of 15 residues. V was pared by 2 bases and J by 6 bases, with 13 bases between.

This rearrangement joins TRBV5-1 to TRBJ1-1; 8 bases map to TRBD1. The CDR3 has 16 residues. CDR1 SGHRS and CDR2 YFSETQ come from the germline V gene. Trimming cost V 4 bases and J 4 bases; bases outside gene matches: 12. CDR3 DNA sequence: TGCGCCAGCAGCGTATTACAGGGGGTTGAAGGCACTGAAGCTTTCTTT. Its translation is CASSVLQGVEGTEAFF. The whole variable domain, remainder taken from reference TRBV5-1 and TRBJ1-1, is KAGVTQTPRYLIKTRGQQVTLSCSPISGHRSVSWYQQTPGQGLQFLFEYFSETQRNKGNFPGRFSGRQFSNSRSEMNVSTLELGDSALYLCASSVLQGVEGTEAFFGQGTRLTVV.

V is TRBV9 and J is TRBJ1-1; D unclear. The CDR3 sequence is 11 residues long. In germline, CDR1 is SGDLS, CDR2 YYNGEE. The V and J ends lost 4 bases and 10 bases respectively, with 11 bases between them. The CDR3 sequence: CASSNSGGAFF. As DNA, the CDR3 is TGTGCCAGCAGCAACAGTGGAGGAGCTTTCTTT.

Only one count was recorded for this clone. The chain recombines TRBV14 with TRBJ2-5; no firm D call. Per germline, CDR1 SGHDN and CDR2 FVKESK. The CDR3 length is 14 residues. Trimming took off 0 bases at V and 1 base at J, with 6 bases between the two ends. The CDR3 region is CASSQDNSQETQYF. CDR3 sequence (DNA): TGTGCCAGCAGCCAAGACAACAGCCAAGAGACCCAGTACTTC.

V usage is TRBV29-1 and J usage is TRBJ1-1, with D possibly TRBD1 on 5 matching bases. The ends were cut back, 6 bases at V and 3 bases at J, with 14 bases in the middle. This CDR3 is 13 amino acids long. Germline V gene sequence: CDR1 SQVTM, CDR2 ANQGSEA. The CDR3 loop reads CSVGPRGYTEAFF. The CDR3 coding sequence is TGCAGCGTGGGCCCTCGGGGGTACACTGAAGCTTTCTTT.

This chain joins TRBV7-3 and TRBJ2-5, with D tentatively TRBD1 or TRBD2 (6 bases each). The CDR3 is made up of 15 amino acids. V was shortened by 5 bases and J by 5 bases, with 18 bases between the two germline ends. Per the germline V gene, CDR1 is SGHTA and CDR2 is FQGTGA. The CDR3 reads CASSSSGGGMETQYF. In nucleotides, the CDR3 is TGTGCCAGCAGCAGCTCCGGGGGCGGAATGGAGACCCAGTACTTC.